Listed below are T cell receptor beta chains from one sample, sequenced in a study of OX40 agonist ivuxolimab in advanced cancers. Sequencing used immunoSEQ multiplex PCR; TCRdb keeps in-frame clones, though not all of them. The profile shows about 15,000 clones, roughly 89% of them singletons. The sequences come from CD4+ or CD8+ T cells sorted from blood, collected in a trial of the OX40 agonist ivuxolimab. The receptors here all came from an adult with an advanced solid tumor such as melanoma, head and neck, liver or kidney cancer. Both conserved end residues are part of each CDR3. The D gene is left open where the match is weak. Part of the rows lack a size; the others show once, few, many or a class for expanded clones.

>TRBV2|TRBD1|.|TRBJ1-2|13
CASVWTGGSGYTF
TGTGCCAGCGTGTGGACAGGGGGCAGTGGCTACACCTTC
>TRBV6-5|.|.|TRBJ1-4|15
CASSLSGGPNEKLFF
TGTGCCAGCAGCCTCTCTGGGGGACCTAATGAAAAACTGTTTTTT
>TRBV10-3|.|.|TRBJ1-3|12
CAISESRNTIYF
TGTGCCATCAGTGAGTCAAGAAACACCATATATTTT
>TRBV29-1|TRBD2|.|TRBJ2-7|13
CSVVSGGVSEQYF
TGCAGCGTTGTCTCGGGGGGGGTCTCCGAGCAGTACTTC
>TRBV12-5|.|.|TRBJ1-1|12
CASGSETPGPNF
TGTGCTAGTGGTTCCGAGACACCCGGGCCGAACTTT
>TRBV19|TRBD1|.|TRBJ1-5|15
CASSIQTGGNQPQHF
TGTGCCAGTAGTATCCAGACAGGGGGCAATCAGCCCCAGCATTTT
>TRBV9|.|.|TRBJ2-1|14
CASSVVGGDNEQFF
TGTGCCAGCAGCGTAGTCGGGGGCGACAATGAGCAGTTCTTC
>TRBV9|.|.|TRBJ1-1|13
CASSPSVNTEAFF
TGTGCCAGCAGCCCCTCGGTGAACACTGAAGCTTTCTTT
>TRBV6-6|.|.|TRBJ2-7|14
CASSYGDNSYEQYF
TGTGCCAGCAGTTACGGTGACAATTCCTACGAGCAGTACTTC
>TRBV10-3|.|.|TRBJ2-5|14
CATKDGGWQETQYF
TGTGCCACCAAGGACGGGGGTTGGCAAGAGACCCAGTACTTC
>TRBV6-5|.|.|TRBJ1-3|16
CASSYSAISSGNTIYF
TGTGCCAGCAGTTACTCGGCGATTAGCTCTGGAAACACCATATATTTT
>TRBV5-1|.|once|TRBJ2-1|14
CASSLVLVGNEQFF
TGCGCCAGCAGCTTGGTCCTTGTGGGGAATGAGCAGTTCTTC
>TRBV19|.|.|TRBJ2-1|18
CASSPGGANLIPYNEQFF
TGTGCCAGTAGTCCCGGGGGCGCAAACCTAATCCCTTACAATGAGCAGTTCTTC
>TRBV6-5|.|.|TRBJ2-7|13
CASSTEGGGEQYF
TGTGCCAGCAGCACCGAGGGAGGGGGGGAGCAGTACTTC
>TRBV6-1|.|once|TRBJ2-1|12
CASSRTDNEQFF
TGTGCCAGCAGCAGGACCGATAATGAGCAGTTCTTC
>TRBV7-9|.|.|TRBJ2-7|12
CASSLDLYEQYF
TGTGCCAGCAGCTTAGACCTCTACGAGCAGTACTTC
>TRBV6-5|.|.|TRBJ2-7|14
CASSSYRGPYEQYF
TGTGCCAGCAGTTCATACCGGGGACCCTACGAGCAGTACTTC
>TRBV7-9|.|few|TRBJ2-4|13
CASSSRDLGIQYF
TGTGCCAGCAGCTCCCGGGATCTGGGCATTCAGTACTTC
>TRBV10-3|.|.|TRBJ1-4|15
CAISAGGGRNEKLFF
TGTGCCATCAGTGCGGGGGGAGGCCGGAATGAAAAACTGTTTTTT
>TRBV4-1|.|.|TRBJ2-2|15
CASSRPGQNTGELFF
TGCGCCAGCAGCCGTCCGGGACAGAACACCGGGGAGCTGTTTTTT
>TRBV5-6|TRBD1|.|TRBJ1-4|17
CASSPNPTGGFNEKLFF
TGTGCCAGCAGCCCGAACCCGACAGGGGGATTTAATGAAAAACTGTTTTTT
>TRBV19|.|.|TRBJ1-2|13
CASKAGDFYGYTF
TGTGCCAGTAAGGCAGGGGACTTCTATGGCTACACCTTC
>TRBV9|.|.|TRBJ2-6|14
CASSPRTEANVLTF
TGTGCCAGCAGCCCACGGACCGAAGCCAACGTCCTGACTTTC
>TRBV29-1|.|.|TRBJ2-3|11
CSGRSTDTQYF
TGCAGCGGGAGGAGCACAGATACGCAGTATTTT
>TRBV7-3|.|.|TRBJ2-1|14
CASSPSGAYNEQFF
TGTGCCAGCAGCCCCTCGGGGGCCTACAATGAGCAGTTCTTC
>TRBV7-2|TRBD1|.|TRBJ1-1|13
CASSFFRGIEAFF
TGTGCCAGCAGCTTTTTCAGGGGGATTGAAGCTTTCTTT
>TRBV18|.|.|TRBJ2-7|13
CASSPGQNYEQYF
TGTGCCAGCTCACCGGGCCAGAACTACGAGCAGTACTTC
>TRBV19|.|.|TRBJ1-1|14
CASSTGRGYTEAFF
TGTGCCAGTAGTACCGGGCGGGGGTACACTGAAGCTTTCTTT
>TRBV27|.|.|TRBJ2-1|12
CASSLGGGEQFF
TGTGCCAGCAGTTTAGGGGGGGGCGAGCAGTTCTTC
>TRBV19|.|.|TRBJ2-2|14
CASSIGRGAGELFF
TGTGCCAGTAGTATAGGTCGCGGGGCCGGGGAGCTGTTTTTT
>TRBV7-6|TRBD1|.|TRBJ1-1|13
CASSPGGVGEAFF
TGTGCCAGCAGCCCAGGGGGCGTTGGTGAAGCTTTCTTT
>TRBV15|.|.|TRBJ1-1|14
CATKRETHNTEAFF
TGTGCCACCAAAAGAGAGACCCATAACACTGAAGCTTTCTTT
>TRBV9|TRBD1|.|TRBJ2-3|13
CASSAGTERTQYF
TGTGCCAGCAGCGCCGGGACAGAGAGGACGCAGTATTTT
>TRBV2|.|.|TRBJ2-7|11
CASSVNDEQYF
TGTGCCAGCAGTGTAAACGACGAGCAGTACTTC
>TRBV9|.|.|TRBJ1-1|13
CASSVSVNTEAFF
TGTGCCAGCAGCGTATCAGTGAACACTGAAGCTTTCTTT
>TRBV9|TRBD2|once|TRBJ2-3|17
CASSPRGGGGATDTQYF
TGTGCCAGCAGCCCCCGGGGGGGAGGGGGGGCCACAGATACGCAGTATTTT
>TRBV27|TRBD1|.|TRBJ1-6|15
CASSLTGQGKSPLHF
TGTGCCAGCAGTCTCACGGGACAGGGAAAATCACCCCTCCACTTT
>TRBV7-2|.|.|TRBJ1-2|12
CASSWQGGGYTF
TGTGCCAGCAGCTGGCAGGGTGGCGGCTACACCTTC
>TRBV12-5|.|once|TRBJ2-3|14
CASGLEGVTDTQYF
TGTGCTAGTGGTTTGGAGGGGGTGACAGATACGCAGTATTTT
>TRBV27|.|.|TRBJ1-6|14
CATALRQLNSPLHF
TGTGCCACAGCACTTAGGCAACTGAATTCACCCCTCCACTTT
>TRBV6-1|TRBD2|.|TRBJ2-3|15
CASSEPGLETDTQYF
TGTGCCAGCAGTGAGCCGGGACTAGAGACCGATACGCAGTATTTT
>TRBV7-9|.|.|TRBJ1-1|14
CASSLGHLNTEAFF
TGTGCCAGCAGCTTAGGACATTTGAACACTGAAGCTTTCTTT
>TRBV18|.|.|TRBJ1-1|15
CASSPREVRGTEAFF
TGTGCCAGCTCACCACGGGAGGTGCGGGGGACTGAAGCTTTCTTT
>TRBV28|TRBD1|.|TRBJ1-5|14
CASSTGGEVQPQHF
TGTGCCAGCAGCACAGGGGGCGAAGTTCAGCCCCAGCATTTT
>TRBV5-4|TRBD1|.|TRBJ1-5|13
CASSPGQGTPQHF
TGTGCCAGCAGCCCGGGACAGGGGACACCCCAGCATTTT
>TRBV6-5|.|once|TRBJ2-3|12
CASSSRADTQYF
TGTGCCAGCAGTAGTCGGGCAGATACGCAGTATTTT
>TRBV19|.|.|TRBJ2-7|13
CASHKIGSNEQYF
TGTGCCAGTCATAAGATAGGCTCAAACGAGCAGTACTTC
>TRBV6-5|TRBD1|.|TRBJ1-2|12
CASRTGGKSYTF
TGTGCCAGCAGGACAGGGGGCAAGAGCTACACCTTC